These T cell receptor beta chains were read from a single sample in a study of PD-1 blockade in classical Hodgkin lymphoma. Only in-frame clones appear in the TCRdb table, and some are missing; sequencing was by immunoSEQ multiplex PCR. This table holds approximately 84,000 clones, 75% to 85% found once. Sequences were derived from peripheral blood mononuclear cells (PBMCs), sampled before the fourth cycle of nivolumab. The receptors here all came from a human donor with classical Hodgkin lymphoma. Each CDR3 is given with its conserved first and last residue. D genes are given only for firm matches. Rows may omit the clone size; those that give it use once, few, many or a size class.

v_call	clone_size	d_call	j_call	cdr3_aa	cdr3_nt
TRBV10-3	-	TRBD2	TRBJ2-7	CAISEVVAGVGEQYF	TGTGCCATCAGTGAGGTGGTAGCGGGAGTCGGAGAGCAGTACTTC
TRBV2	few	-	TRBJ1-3	CASTEAGAGNTIYF	TGTGCCAGCACCGAAGCAGGGGCTGGAAACACCATATATTTT
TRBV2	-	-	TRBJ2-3	CASIPGTRTDTQYF	TGTGCCAGCATCCCAGGGACTCGCACAGATACGCAGTATTTT
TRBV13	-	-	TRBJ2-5	CASRSGEETQYF	TGTGCCAGCCGGTCCGGGGAAGAGACCCAGTACTTC
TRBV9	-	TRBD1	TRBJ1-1	CASSRQTQGLGTEAFF	TGTGCCAGCAGCAGGCAGACACAGGGGTTGGGCACTGAAGCTTTCTTT
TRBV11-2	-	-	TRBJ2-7	CASSLEALGQYF	TGTGCCAGCAGCTTAGAAGCCCTAGGACAGTACTTC
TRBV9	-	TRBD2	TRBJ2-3	CASSPAGSGKGDTQYF	TGTGCCAGCAGCCCAGCAGGGAGCGGGAAGGGAGATACGCAGTATTTT
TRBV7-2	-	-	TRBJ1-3	CASSLVGSLSGNTIYF	TGTGCCAGCAGCTTAGTTGGCAGCCTCTCTGGAAACACCATATATTTT
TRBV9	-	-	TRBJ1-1	CASSAAPGDTEAFF	TGTGCCAGCAGCGCGGCCCCTGGTGACACTGAAGCTTTCTTT
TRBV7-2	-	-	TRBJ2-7	CASSLNPSLGYEQYF	TGTGCCAGCAGCTTAAACCCTAGCCTTGGGTACGAGCAGTACTTC
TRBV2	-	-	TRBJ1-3	CASSARRQAIGNTIYF	TGTGCCAGCAGTGCCCGTCGGCAGGCTATCGGAAACACCATATATTTT
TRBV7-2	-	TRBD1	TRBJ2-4	CASSLREPGGLGKENIQYF	TGTGCCAGCAGCTTAAGGGAGCCAGGGGGCTTGGGGAAGGAAAACATTCAGTACTTC
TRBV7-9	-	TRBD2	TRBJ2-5	CASSVIAGGETQYF	TGTGCCAGCAGCGTCATAGCGGGAGGAGAGACCCAGTACTTC
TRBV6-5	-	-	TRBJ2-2	CASRSTGAIAGELFF	TGTGCCAGCAGATCTACGGGGGCGATAGCCGGGGAGCTGTTTTTT
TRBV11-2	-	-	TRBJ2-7	CASSLERDEQYF	TGTGCCAGCAGCTTAGAACGGGACGAGCAGTACTTC
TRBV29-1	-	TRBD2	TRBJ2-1	CSATSGSYNEQFF	TGCAGCGCAACTAGCGGCTCCTACAATGAGCAGTTCTTC